The 19 T cell receptor beta chains given below trace back to one sample, sequenced in a study of T-cell memory formation after mild COVID-19 (dated by TCRdb to the early 2020s). The method behind the library was 5' RACE. TCRdb names Illumina NovaSeq 6000 as the instrument used. In-frame beta chains were kept once TCRdb had trimmed the public reads at Q25 with fastp and called clones with MiXCR. Each entry is one CDR3 protein sequence, shown with its most common DNA and genes. The sample table holds 150,000 to 200,000 distinct CDR3 sequences, of which around 15% were seen once. Approximately 14% of the sample belongs to the ten largest clones. Material for sequencing was PBMCs or a T cell subset sorted from them (not recorded which). These receptors were collected from an adult woman who had mild COVID-19 (a few samples of this study predate the infection). The sample titles of this study are shuffled in the database, so cell type and time point are left out; the donor was told from shared clones.

This clonotype occurred a few times. The chain joins TRBV18 to TRBJ2-5, with TRBD1 matching over 7 bases. The V and J ends lost 2 bases and 0 bases, in that order; junction bases with no gene match: 18. CDR1 and CDR2 from the germline V gene are KGHSH and LQKENI. CDR3 length equals 20 residues. CDR3 in amino acids: CASSPYWDSNPRRYQETQYF. Here the CDR3 DNA reads TGTGCCAGCTCACCATATTGGGACAGCAACCCCCGCAGATACCAAGAGACCCAGTACTTC.

This clonotype was recorded a few times. This chain joins TRBV6-5 and TRBJ2-7; possible D gene TRBD2, 5 bases. Germline CDR1 MNHEY, CDR2 SVGAGI. V lost 2 bases, J lost 2 bases, and 13 bases lay in between. The CDR3 covers 15 residues. In DNA, the CDR3 is TGTGCCAGCAGTTACGATTCGGCGGGCCCCTACGAGCAGTACTTC. It codes for CASSYDSAGPYEQYF.

The table lists this clonotype with a few counts. The J gene is TRBJ1-2, the V gene TRBV15; the D is unclear. The V and J ends lost 0 bases and 0 bases respectively, with 8 bases between them. The CDR3 runs to 15 residues. Germline-derived CDR1 and CDR2 are LNHNV and YYDKDF (reference sequence). CDR3 region: CATSREDRANYGYTF. For the CDR3, the DNA is TGTGCCACCAGCAGAGAGGACCGAGCTAACTATGGCTACACCTTC.

This clonotype was seen only a few times. The genes are TRBV7-3 and TRBJ2-3, with 10 nucleotides matching TRBD2. Germline values: CDR1 SGHTA, CDR2 FQGTGA. The CDR3 totals 15 residues. Germline trimming cut 5 bases from V and 1 base from J; bases unmatched to any gene: 3. In DNA form, the CDR3 reads TGTGCCAGCAGCCGGGGGACTAGCGGCACAGATACGCAGTATTTT. Encoded protein: CASSRGTSGTDTQYF.

This sequence joins TRBV7-8 and TRBJ1-1; 12 positions match TRBD1. This CDR3 is built from 19 residues. V lost 2 bases and J lost 7; bases outside the gene matches: 17. In germline, CDR1 is SGHVS, CDR2 FQNEAQ. CDR3 sequence reads: CASSLPRPGQGAGVVEAFF. Here the CDR3 DNA reads TGTGCCAGCAGCTTACCGCGACCGGGACAGGGGGCAGGGGTCGTTGAAGCTTTCTTT.

The sample holds one count of this clonotype. The chain uses TRBV7-9 and TRBJ2-3; D unresolved. V was pared by 1 base and J by 6 bases, with 11 bases between. The CDR3 extends over 14 amino acids. The germline gives CDR1 SEHNR, CDR2 FQNEAQ (reference sequence). As DNA, the CDR3 is TGTGCCAGCAGCTTAGGATCGGTTGGGGATACGCAGTATTTT. It translates to CASSLGSVGDTQYF.

This chain joins TRBV20-1 and TRBJ2-4, with TRBD2 matching 9 bases. The length of the CDR3 is 16 residues. Trimming at V came to 1 base and at J to 1 base, leaving 5 bases not matched to a gene. CDR1 is DFQATT and CDR2 is SNEGSKA in the germline V gene (reference sequence). As DNA, the CDR3 is TGCAGTGCTAGAGTTGCGGGAGGGTATGCCAAAAACATTCAGTACTTC. Translated: CSARVAGGYAKNIQYF.

The sample holds a few counts of this clonotype. The chain carries TRBV11-3 and TRBJ2-3; 11 nucleotides line up with TRBD2. Germline lookup yields CDR1 SGHNT and CDR2 YENEEA. The CDR3 sequence is 14 residues long. The trim removed 5 bases at V and 5 bases at J, leaving 3 bases unmatched. CDR3 in DNA: TGTGCCAGCAGCCTACTAGCGGGGGAAGATACGCAGTATTTT. It yields the protein CASSLLAGEDTQYF.

This chain uses TRBV20-1 with TRBJ1-1, with TRBD1 identical over 7 bases. Germline CDR1 DFQATT, CDR2 SNEGSKA (reference sequence). CDR3 size: 14 residues. After removal of 1 base from V and 4 bases from J, the junction contained 6 bases not matched to a gene. For the CDR3, the DNA is TGCAGTGCTAGAGGGGTCAGGGGGACCACTGAAGCTTTCTTT. This translates into CSARGVRGTTEAFF.

The rearrangement uses TRBV7-8 and TRBJ2-5; D ambiguous. Germline lookup yields CDR1 SGHVS and CDR2 FQNEAQ. CDR3 length: 13 amino acids. The germline V and J ends were trimmed by 1 base and 4 bases, with 7 bases remaining between them. The CDR3 DNA sequence: TGTGCCAGCAGCTTAGAACTGGGAGAGACCCAGTACTTC. This sequence encodes CASSLELGETQYF.

The V and J genes are TRBV5-1 and TRBJ1-1; D is unresolved. Germline CDR1 is SGHRS and CDR2 is YFSETQ. Trimming took 1 base from V and 4 from J, leaving 5 bases between them. The CDR3 totals 12 residues. The CDR3: CASSLPSTEAFF. CDR3 bases: TGCGCCAGCAGCTTGCCTAGCACTGAAGCTTTCTTT.

This clonotype was picked up a small number of times. This chain links TRBV7-8 with TRBJ2-7, with D possibly TRBD1 on 5 matching bases. The germline V gene encodes CDR1 SGHVS and CDR2 FQNEAQ. The CDR3 is 13 amino acids. V lost 0 bases and J lost 4, with 7 bases in between. CDR3: CASSLAGEYEQYF. The CDR3 DNA sequence: TGTGCCAGCAGCTTAGCAGGGGAATACGAGCAGTACTTC. Variable domain in full (rest from reference TRBV7-8 and TRBJ2-7): GAGVSQSPRYKVAKRGQDVALRCDPISGHVSLFWYQQALGQGPEFLTYFQNEAQLDKSGLPSDRFFAERPEGSVSTLKIQRTQQEDSAVYLCASSLAGEYEQYFGPGTRLTVT.

The chain is built from TRBV29-1 and TRBJ2-1; a possible D gene is TRBD2 (5 bases). CDR3 length: 10 amino acids. CDR1 SQVTM and CDR2 ANQGSEA come from the germline V gene. V lost 7 bases, J lost 4 bases, and 5 bases lay in between. DNA of the CDR3: TGCAGCGGAGGGTACAATGAGCAGTTCTTC. Its protein is CSGGYNEQFF.

This clonotype turned up a few times. The gene calls are TRBV2 and TRBJ1-5; tentative D call: TRBD1 (5 bases). This CDR3 is 13 amino acids long. V lost 2 bases and J lost 6, with 8 bases in between. Per germline, CDR1 SNHLY and CDR2 FYNNEI. CDR3 amino acids: CASSELGTQPQHF. The CDR3 coding sequence is TGTGCCAGCAGTGAACTTGGGACTCAGCCCCAGCATTTT.

There are a few counts of this clonotype. The V and J genes are TRBV12-3 or TRBV12-4 and TRBJ1-1; perhaps TRBD1 as D (5 bases). V lost 7 bases and J lost 5, with 20 bases in between. This CDR3 is 15 amino acids long. Written as DNA, the CDR3 is TGTGCCAGCACTCCCGGGGGAAACCGGGGGACTGAAGCTTTCTTT. Encoded protein: CASTPGGNRGTEAFF.

The chain is built from TRBV29-1 and TRBJ1-1; no clear D gene. This CDR3 spans 13 amino acids. V was shortened by 6 bases and J by 1 base, with 12 bases between the two germline ends. Germline CDR1 and CDR2: SQVTM and ANQGSEA. CDR3 sequence (DNA): TGCAGCGTGAGAGCGGGTGGGAACACTGAAGCTTTCTTT. This encodes CSVRAGGNTEAFF.

In its sample, this clonotype was seen a few times. The chain joins TRBV6-6 to TRBJ2-1; D is perhaps TRBD1 or TRBD2 (5 bases each). Germline CDR1 MNHNY, CDR2 SVGAGI (reference sequence). Trimming took 6 bases from V and 5 from J, leaving 26 bases between them. This CDR3 has 18 residues. CDR3 in amino acids: CASRGLAGKAGGHNEQFF. CDR3 nucleotides: TGTGCCAGCAGAGGGTTGGCAGGGAAGGCCGGAGGCCACAATGAGCAGTTCTTC.

The sample holds many counts of this clonotype. One end of the junction fails to match germline, which may point to a read error. V is TRBV12-3 or TRBV12-4 and J is TRBJ2-3; unclear D gene. The CDR3 totals 11 residues. The CDR3 bases are TGTGCCAGCAGCTTAGCCGATACGCAGTATTTT. Translation: CASSLADTQYF.

Ten or more counts support this clonotype. The J gene is TRBJ2-5, the V gene TRBV9; TRBD2 matches at 8 bases. V lost 3 bases to trimming and J lost 1 base; unmatched junction nucleotides: 8. Germline loops: CDR1 SGDLS, CDR2 YYNGEE. The CDR3 length is 16 residues. The CDR3 bases are TGTGCCAGCAGCGGAACCGGGACTAGTCTCCAAGAGACCCAGTACTTC. It is translated as CASSGTGTSLQETQYF.